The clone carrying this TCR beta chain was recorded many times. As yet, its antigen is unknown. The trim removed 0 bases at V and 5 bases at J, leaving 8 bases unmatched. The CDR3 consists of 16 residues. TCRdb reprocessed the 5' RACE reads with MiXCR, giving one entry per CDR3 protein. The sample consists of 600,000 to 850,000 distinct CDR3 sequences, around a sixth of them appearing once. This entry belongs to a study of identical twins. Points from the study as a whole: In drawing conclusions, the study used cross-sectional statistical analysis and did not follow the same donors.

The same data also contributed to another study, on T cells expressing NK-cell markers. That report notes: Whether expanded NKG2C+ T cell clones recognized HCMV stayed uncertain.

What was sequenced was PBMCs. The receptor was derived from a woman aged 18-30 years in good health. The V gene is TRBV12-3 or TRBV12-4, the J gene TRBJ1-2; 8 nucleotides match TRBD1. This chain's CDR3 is CASSLALTTGGYGYTF. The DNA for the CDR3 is TGTGCCAGCAGTTTAGCGCTCACAACAGGGGGGTATGGCTACACCTTC.